A selection of T cell receptor beta chains follows, all from one sample in a study of shared clonotypes between healthy human individuals. The assay was immunoSEQ multiplex PCR, and TCRdb's table has in-frame clones only and misses some. This repertoire shows 550,000 to 800,000 clones, approximately 79% found once; its top ten account for roughly 1.7%. The sequenced sample was memory CD4+ T cells sorted from blood. The receptors shown here come from a woman aged 30 to 39 in good health. The CDR3 runs from the conserved cysteine through the conserved F or W. The D gene is left open where the match is weak. Some rows have no size entry. The others give once, few or many, or a class for an expanded clone.

abundance: .; d_gene: TRBD1; v_gene: TRBV6-1; j_gene: TRBJ2-7; CDR3nt: TGTGCCAGCAAGCAGGGGGCGAATCCTTCCTACGAGCAGTACTTC; CDR3aa: CASKQGANPSYEQYF
abundance: .; d_gene: TRBD1; v_gene: TRBV10-3; j_gene: TRBJ1-1; CDR3nt: TGTGCCATCAGGCTACAGGGGGCTAACACTGAAGCTTTCTTT; CDR3aa: CAIRLQGANTEAFF
abundance: .; d_gene: TRBD1; v_gene: TRBV7-8; j_gene: TRBJ2-7; CDR3nt: TGTGCCAGCAGCTTAGCGGGGACAGGGACGTACGAGCAGTACTTC; CDR3aa: CASSLAGTGTYEQYF
abundance: .; d_gene: TRBD2; v_gene: TRBV4-1; j_gene: TRBJ2-7; CDR3nt: TGCGCCAGCAGCCCACCGCTAGCGGGAGGTCCCTACGAGCAGTACTTC; CDR3aa: CASSPPLAGGPYEQYF
abundance: .; d_gene: TRBD1; v_gene: TRBV29-1; j_gene: TRBJ2-7; CDR3nt: TGCAGCGTTGTATCGGGACTCGGACAGGGGCTCTACGAGCAGTACTTC; CDR3aa: CSVVSGLGQGLYEQYF
abundance: .; d_gene: .; v_gene: TRBV11-2; j_gene: TRBJ2-7; CDR3nt: TGTGCCAGCAGCCGCAGAGGAGGAGAAACCTACGAGCAGTACTTC; CDR3aa: CASSRRGGETYEQYF
abundance: .; d_gene: TRBD2; v_gene: TRBV10-3; j_gene: TRBJ2-7; CDR3nt: TGTGCCATCAGTGGGCCGGATAGCGGGACGTACGAGCAGTACTTC; CDR3aa: CAISGPDSGTYEQYF
abundance: few; d_gene: .; v_gene: TRBV7-2; j_gene: TRBJ1-3; CDR3nt: TGTGCCAGCAGCTTACTTTCTACAGGGTACTCTGGAAACACCATATATTTT; CDR3aa: CASSLLSTGYSGNTIYF
abundance: .; d_gene: TRBD2; v_gene: TRBV29-1; j_gene: TRBJ2-1; CDR3nt: TGCAGCGTTGAAGACACCTTAGCGGGGGAGCAGTTCTTC; CDR3aa: CSVEDTLAGEQFF
abundance: .; d_gene: TRBD2; v_gene: TRBV18; j_gene: TRBJ2-2; CDR3nt: TGTGCCAGCTCACAACTACTAGCGGAGACTACCGGGGAGCTGTTTTTT; CDR3aa: CASSQLLAETTGELFF
abundance: .; d_gene: TRBD1; v_gene: TRBV6-6; j_gene: TRBJ2-1; CDR3nt: TGTGCCAGCAGTAAGGGACAGGCCACCTACAATGAGCAGTTCTTC; CDR3aa: CASSKGQATYNEQFF
abundance: .; d_gene: TRBD2; v_gene: TRBV5-1; j_gene: TRBJ2-1; CDR3nt: TGCGCCAGCGCCACACAGCGGGAAGACAATGAGCAGTTCTTC; CDR3aa: CASATQREDNEQFF
abundance: once; d_gene: TRBD1; v_gene: TRBV5-1; j_gene: TRBJ2-3; CDR3nt: TGCGCCAGCAGCCACGGGCCCGGACAGGCGACTTACACAGATACGCAGTATTTT; CDR3aa: CASSHGPGQATYTDTQYF
abundance: few; d_gene: .; v_gene: TRBV18; j_gene: TRBJ2-2; CDR3nt: TGTGCCAGCTCACCACCACAGGGCACAGGCACCGGGGAGCTGTTTTTT; CDR3aa: CASSPPQGTGTGELFF
abundance: .; d_gene: TRBD1; v_gene: TRBV11-2; j_gene: TRBJ2-7; CDR3nt: TGTGCCAGCAGCCTCGGGACAGGGGAAACCTACGAGCAGTACTTC; CDR3aa: CASSLGTGETYEQYF
abundance: .; d_gene: .; v_gene: TRBV20-1; j_gene: TRBJ2-5; CDR3nt: TGCAGTGCTAGGAAAGAGACCCAGTACTTC; CDR3aa: CSARKETQYF
abundance: .; d_gene: TRBD1; v_gene: TRBV7-9; j_gene: TRBJ2-1; CDR3nt: TGTGCCAGCAGCTTTCAGGGGGCGCGTTACAATGAGCAGTTCTTC; CDR3aa: CASSFQGARYNEQFF
abundance: few; d_gene: .; v_gene: TRBV11-3; j_gene: TRBJ2-1; CDR3nt: TGTGCCAGCAGCTTAGGGGACAATGAGCAGTTCTTC; CDR3aa: CASSLGDNEQFF
abundance: many; d_gene: .; v_gene: TRBV7-8; j_gene: TRBJ2-2; CDR3nt: TGTGCCAGCAGCACTAATCAACGGTCAGGGGAGCTGTTTTTT; CDR3aa: CASSTNQRSGELFF
abundance: .; d_gene: TRBD1; v_gene: TRBV14; j_gene: TRBJ1-5; CDR3nt: TGTGCCAGCAGCCGACAGGGACAGCCCCAGCATTTT; CDR3aa: CASSRQGQPQHF
abundance: .; d_gene: .; v_gene: TRBV30; j_gene: TRBJ2-3; CDR3nt: TGTGCCTGGAGGGCCAGGGCTGGTACAGATACGCAGTATTTT; CDR3aa: CAWRARAGTDTQYF
abundance: .; d_gene: TRBD1; v_gene: TRBV9; j_gene: TRBJ2-1; CDR3nt: TGTGCCAGCAGCGTCCGGGACAGGCCGTACAATGAGCAGTTCTTC; CDR3aa: CASSVRDRPYNEQFF
abundance: .; d_gene: TRBD1; v_gene: TRBV5-1; j_gene: TRBJ2-1; CDR3nt: TGCGCCAGCAGCAGAACAGGGGGTACCTACAATGAGCAGTTCTTC; CDR3aa: CASSRTGGTYNEQFF
abundance: .; d_gene: .; v_gene: TRBV28; j_gene: TRBJ1-1; CDR3nt: TGTGCCAGCAGCTTGGCTTCGGGGTATTTAACTGAAGCTTTCTTT; CDR3aa: CASSLASGYLTEAFF
abundance: .; d_gene: .; v_gene: TRBV5-5; j_gene: TRBJ2-5; CDR3nt: TGTGCCAGCAGCTCCCCTCAGTCGGTCAGGGCTAACTTC; CDR3aa: CASSSPQSVRANF
abundance: many; d_gene: .; v_gene: TRBV9; j_gene: TRBJ2-7; CDR3nt: TGTGCCAGCAGCATCCAGCAGGGGATCGCGTACGAGCAGTACTTC; CDR3aa: CASSIQQGIAYEQYF
abundance: .; d_gene: .; v_gene: TRBV6-6; j_gene: TRBJ2-1; CDR3nt: TGTGCCAGCAGTTTAACCCGATATGAGCAGTTCTTC; CDR3aa: CASSLTRYEQFF
abundance: .; d_gene: .; v_gene: TRBV27; j_gene: TRBJ1-5; CDR3nt: TGTGCCAGCAGTTTATACCCCCCCGGAGGAAGCAATCAGCCCCAGCATTTT; CDR3aa: CASSLYPPGGSNQPQHF
abundance: .; d_gene: TRBD2; v_gene: TRBV29-1; j_gene: TRBJ2-3; CDR3nt: TGCAGCGTAGCGGGGTGGGGGAGCACAGATACGCAGTATTTT; CDR3aa: CSVAGWGSTDTQYF
abundance: many; d_gene: .; v_gene: TRBV5-5; j_gene: TRBJ2-5; CDR3nt: TGTGCCAGCAGTAAAGGGACAACAAAAGAGACCCAGTACTTC; CDR3aa: CASSKGTTKETQYF
abundance: .; d_gene: TRBD1; v_gene: TRBV2; j_gene: TRBJ1-5; CDR3nt: TGTGCCAGCAGCCGCGACAGGGTCTATCAGCCCCAGCATTTT; CDR3aa: CASSRDRVYQPQHF
abundance: .; d_gene: .; v_gene: TRBV28; j_gene: TRBJ1-5; CDR3nt: TGTGCCAGCACGCAGGGACATCAGCCCCAGCATTTT; CDR3aa: CASTQGHQPQHF
abundance: .; d_gene: .; v_gene: TRBV28; j_gene: TRBJ2-4; CDR3nt: TGTGCCAGCAGCCGAACAGGGATAAAGGACATTCAGTACTTC; CDR3aa: CASSRTGIKDIQYF
abundance: .; d_gene: .; v_gene: TRBV28; j_gene: TRBJ2-7; CDR3nt: TGTGCCAGCAGCCCGCTTAGGTACGAGCAGTACTTC; CDR3aa: CASSPLRYEQYF
abundance: .; d_gene: .; v_gene: TRBV2; j_gene: TRBJ2-2; CDR3nt: TGTGCCAGCAGGCCAGGACCGGCGGTATCGGGGGAGCTGTTTTTT; CDR3aa: CASRPGPAVSGELFF
abundance: .; d_gene: .; v_gene: TRBV11-1; j_gene: TRBJ2-6; CDR3nt: TGTGCCAGCAGCTTAGGAACGCCTGGGGCCAACGTCCTGACTTTC; CDR3aa: CASSLGTPGANVLTF
abundance: few; d_gene: .; v_gene: TRBV7-2; j_gene: TRBJ2-3; CDR3nt: TGTGCCAGCAGCTTTGGGGCTAGCCCTAGCACAGATACGCAGTATTTT; CDR3aa: CASSFGASPSTDTQYF
abundance: many; d_gene: TRBD2; v_gene: TRBV29-1; j_gene: TRBJ2-1; CDR3nt: TGCAGCGTTGAGACTAGCGTGGGGTACAATGAGCAGTTCTTC; CDR3aa: CSVETSVGYNEQFF
abundance: .; d_gene: TRBD2; v_gene: TRBV5-1; j_gene: TRBJ2-7; CDR3nt: TGCGCCAGCAGGCCCCTAGCGGGAGGCAGCTACGAGCAGTACTTC; CDR3aa: CASRPLAGGSYEQYF
abundance: .; d_gene: .; v_gene: TRBV2; j_gene: TRBJ2-7; CDR3nt: TGTGCCAGCCGTAAGGGGCCTACGGGGGAGCAGTACTTC; CDR3aa: CASRKGPTGEQYF
abundance: .; d_gene: TRBD2; v_gene: TRBV28; j_gene: TRBJ2-7; CDR3nt: TGTGCCAGCAGTCCGACTAGCGGGGGCGGCAGCTACGAGCAGTACTTC; CDR3aa: CASSPTSGGGSYEQYF
abundance: many; d_gene: .; v_gene: TRBV10-1; j_gene: TRBJ1-1; CDR3nt: TGCGCCAGCATAGGGAGTGGCACTGAAGCTTTCTTT; CDR3aa: CASIGSGTEAFF
abundance: .; d_gene: TRBD1; v_gene: TRBV5-3; j_gene: TRBJ2-5; CDR3nt: TGTGCCAGAAGCCACCAGGGGGCGAAGGAGACCCAGTACTTC; CDR3aa: CARSHQGAKETQYF
abundance: .; d_gene: TRBD1; v_gene: TRBV29-1; j_gene: TRBJ2-3; CDR3nt: TGCAGCGGGGGACAGGTTCATAGCACAGATACGCAGTATTTT; CDR3aa: CSGGQVHSTDTQYF
abundance: .; d_gene: TRBD1; v_gene: TRBV19; j_gene: TRBJ1-5; CDR3nt: TGTGCCAGTAGTAAAGACAGGGTTAGGTGGCAGCCCCAGCATTTT; CDR3aa: CASSKDRVRWQPQHF